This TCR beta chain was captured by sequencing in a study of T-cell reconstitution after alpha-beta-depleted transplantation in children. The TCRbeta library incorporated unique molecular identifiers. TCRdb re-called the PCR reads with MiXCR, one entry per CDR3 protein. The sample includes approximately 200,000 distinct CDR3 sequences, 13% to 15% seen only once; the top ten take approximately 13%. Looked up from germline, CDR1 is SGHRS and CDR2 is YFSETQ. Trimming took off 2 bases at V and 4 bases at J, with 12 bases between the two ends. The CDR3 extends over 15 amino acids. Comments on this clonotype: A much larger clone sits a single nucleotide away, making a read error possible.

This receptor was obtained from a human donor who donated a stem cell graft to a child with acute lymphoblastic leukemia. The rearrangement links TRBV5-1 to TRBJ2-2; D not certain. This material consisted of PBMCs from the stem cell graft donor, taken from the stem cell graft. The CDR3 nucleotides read TGCGCCAGCAGCTTTCCGGTAGGTACCACCGGGGAGCTGTTTTTT. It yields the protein CASSFPVGTTGELFF.